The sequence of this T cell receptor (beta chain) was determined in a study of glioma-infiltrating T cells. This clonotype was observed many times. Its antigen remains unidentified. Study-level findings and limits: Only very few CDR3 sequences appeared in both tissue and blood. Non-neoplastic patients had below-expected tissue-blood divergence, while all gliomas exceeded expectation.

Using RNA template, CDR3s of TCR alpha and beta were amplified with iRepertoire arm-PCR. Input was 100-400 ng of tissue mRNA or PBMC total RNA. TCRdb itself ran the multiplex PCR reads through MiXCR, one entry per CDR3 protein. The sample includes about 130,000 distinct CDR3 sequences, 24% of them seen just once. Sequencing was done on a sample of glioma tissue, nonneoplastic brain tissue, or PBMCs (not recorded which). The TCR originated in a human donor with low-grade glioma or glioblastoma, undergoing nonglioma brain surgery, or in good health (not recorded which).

In DNA form, the CDR3 reads TGTGCCAGCAGTTCAGTGAGGGCCCCTGAAGCTTTCTTT. Translation: CASSSVRAPEAFF. The genes are TRBV28 and TRBJ1-1; unclear D gene. The V gene lost 4 bases and the J gene lost 6 bases, with 12 bases spanning the gap. The V gene's germline CDR1 is MDHEN and CDR2 SYDVKM. The CDR3 is 13 residues long.